This is a list of T cell receptor beta chains from one sample in a study of T cells in Graves' hyperthyroidism and ophthalmopathy. TCRdb ran MiXCR on the multiplex PCR reads and lists one entry per CDR3 protein. The data contain about 400,000 distinct CDR3 sequences, approximately 14% of them singletons. The sequenced sample was blood. The receptors stem from a woman aged 18-35 years with Graves' hyperthyroidism. CDR3s include the opening cysteine and the closing phenylalanine or tryptophan. A D gene is named only where the DNA matches it firmly. Each size is once, few, many, or a class for an expanded clone.

15 TRBD1 many TRBJ2-3 TRBV2 TGTGCCAGCAGTTGGACAGGGGGGCAAGCAGATACGCAGTATTTT CASSWTGGQADTQYF
14 . few TRBJ2-7 TRBV19 TGTGCCAGTAGTCACCCGGGAGAAGACTACGAGCAGTACTTC CASSHPGEDYEQYF
15 TRBD2 many TRBJ2-2 TRBV6-1 TGTGCCAGCAACCCCGGGGAGGGAAACACCGGGGAGCTGTTTTTT CASNPGEGNTGELFF
16 . many TRBJ2-5 TRBV3-1 TGTGCCAGCAGCCAAGACCCAGCGGAGTACCAAGAGACCCAGTACTTC CASSQDPAEYQETQYF
15 TRBD2 many TRBJ2-1 TRBV2 TGTGCCAGCGGCCGACTAGCGGGGGGTTACAATGAGCAGTTCTTC CASGRLAGGYNEQFF
14 . many TRBJ1-4 TRBV7-2 TGTGCCAGCAGCCCCTGGGGGGGAGGAGAAAAACTGTTTTTT CASSPWGGGEKLFF
15 . many TRBJ2-5 TRBV20-1 TGCAGTGCTAGTTGGAGCTGGAGGGGGCCGGAGACCCAGTACTTC CSASWSWRGPETQYF
15 TRBD1 many TRBJ1-5 TRBV19 TGTGCCAGTAGTCCGACAGGGAAACTGAATCAGCCCCAGCATTTT CASSPTGKLNQPQHF
17 TRBD1 many TRBJ2-1 TRBV7-6 TGTGCCAGCAGCTTAGTCGGGCCGGGGACAGTTTACAATGAGCAGTTCTTC CASSLVGPGTVYNEQFF
16 TRBD1 many TRBJ1-5 TRBV27 TGTGCCAGCAGGGACAGGGGGCGCCTCGGCAATCAGCCCCAGCATTTT CASRDRGRLGNQPQHF
16 TRBD1 many TRBJ1-2 TRBV27 TGTGCCAGCAGGGGATTGGGACAGGCGGAGGGCTATGGCTACACCTTC CASRGLGQAEGYGYTF